Following are 2 T cell receptor beta chains from one sample sequenced in a study of T cell responses to AZD1222 COVID-19 vaccine. Some clones are missing from TCRdb's copy, which holds only in-frame ones; the method was immunoSEQ multiplex PCR. In the table there are 85,000 to 100,000 clones, around nine tenths of which are singletons. The specimen was peripheral blood, collected on day 0 of AZD1222 vaccination. These receptor sequences come from an adult in good health.

The chain links TRBV18 to TRBJ2-7; D assignment may be TRBD1 or TRBD2 (5 bases each). The CDR3 is made up of 13 amino acids. Germline V lookup: CDR1 KGHSH, CDR2 LQKENI. Trimming left V 6 bases short and J 2 bases short, with 11 bases between. The CDR3 region is CASSTGPTYEQYF. The CDR3 DNA reads TGTGCCAGCTCTACGGGACCCACCTACGAGCAGTACTTC.

CDR3: CASSFEVSEKLFF. CDR3 nucleotide sequence: TGTGCCAGCAGCTTCGAAGTGAGTGAAAAACTGTTTTTT. The J gene is TRBJ1-4, the V gene TRBV7-9, with D unresolved. Germline lookup yields CDR1 SEHNR and CDR2 FQNEAQ (reference sequence). CDR3 size: 13 residues. The V and J ends lost 3 bases and 7 bases respectively, with 9 bases between them. The full variable domain, rest sourced from reference TRBV7-9 and TRBJ1-4, is DTGVSQNPRHKITKRGQNVTFRCDPISEHNRLYWYRQTLGQGPEFLTYFQNEAQLEKSRLLSDRFSAERPKGSFSTLEIQRTEQGDSAMYLCASSFEVSEKLFFGSGTQLSVL.